Sequencing of this T cell receptor (beta chain) was carried out in a study of blood T cell repertoires in COVID-19. Sequencing used immunoSEQ multiplex PCR; TCRdb keeps in-frame clones, though not all of them. This table holds hundreds of thousands of clones, 70% to 90% found once. Germline trimming cut 8 bases from V and 5 bases from J; bases unmatched to any gene: 6. The germline V gene encodes CDR1 SNHLY and CDR2 FYNNEI. The CDR3 loop spans 13 amino acids. Sequencing input: PBMCs or T cells enriched from blood (not recorded which). This TCR derives from a woman aged 18-29 years with acute COVID-19. The rearrangement uses TRBV2 and TRBJ2-3, with TRBD1 matching over 8 bases. The CDR3, as DNA: TGTGCCAGCTCAGACAGGGGCCGAGATACGCAGTATTTT. Translating it yields CASSDRGRDTQYF.